Sequencing of this T cell receptor beta chain was carried out in a study of T cell responses to AZD1222 COVID-19 vaccine. Findings and caveats of the study: There were mostly white British donors and more females than males, and clonal diversity was possibly underestimated. Seropositivity was recorded at baseline in only a handful of AZD1222 recipients. Unmutated variant regions reportedly attract nearly half of all spike-specific TCRs. CD4 TCRs associated with vaccination spanned spike, dominating at 160-218 and 743-854.

Clones were sequenced by immunoSEQ multiplex PCR, and TCRdb holds only the in-frame ones, with some missing. The sample has 95,000 to 100,000 clones; around 90% are singletons. The CDR3 totals 15 residues. V was clipped by 2 bases and J by 7 bases, with 15 bases between them. Germline CDR1 is MDHEN and CDR2 is SYDVKM. About this clone: What it binds is unknown.

This clonotype originated in an adult in good health. The input for sequencing was peripheral blood, taken on day 0 of AZD1222 vaccination. The rearrangement uses TRBV28 and TRBJ1-5; D ambiguous. The CDR3 DNA is TGTGCCAGCAGTTTACCTTCGGGGATCTTGCAGCCCCAGCATTTT. It specifies CASSLPSGILQPQHF. The entire variable domain, with the rest obtained from reference TRBV28 and TRBJ1-5, is as follows: DVKVTQSSRYLVKRTGEKVFLECVQDMDHENMFWYRQDPGLGLRLIYFSYDVKMKEKGDIPEGYSVSREKKERFSLILESASTNQTSMYLCASSLPSGILQPQHFGDGTRLSIL.